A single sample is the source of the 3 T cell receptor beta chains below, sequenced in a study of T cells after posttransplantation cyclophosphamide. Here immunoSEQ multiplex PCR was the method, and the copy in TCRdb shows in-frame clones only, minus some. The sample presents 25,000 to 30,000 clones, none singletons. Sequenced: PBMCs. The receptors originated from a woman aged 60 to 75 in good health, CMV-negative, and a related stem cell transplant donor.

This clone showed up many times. CDR3 DNA sequence: TGTGCCAGTGGAACAGCCAGGGGCGAAAAACTGTTTTTT. This translates into CASGTARGEKLFF. The chain is built from TRBV27 and TRBJ1-4; TRBD1 might be the D (6 bases). Germline assignment: CDR1 MNHEY and CDR2 SMNVEV (reference sequence). Trimming took 9 bases from V and 8 from J, leaving 16 bases between them. The CDR3 sequence is 13 residues long. Full variable domain (missing parts from reference TRBV27 and TRBJ1-4): EAQVTQNPRYLITVTGKKLTVTCSQNMNHEYMSWYRQDPGLGLRQIYYSMNVEVTDKGDVPEGYKVSRKEKRNFPLILESPSPNQTSLYFCASGTARGEKLFFGSGTQLSVL.

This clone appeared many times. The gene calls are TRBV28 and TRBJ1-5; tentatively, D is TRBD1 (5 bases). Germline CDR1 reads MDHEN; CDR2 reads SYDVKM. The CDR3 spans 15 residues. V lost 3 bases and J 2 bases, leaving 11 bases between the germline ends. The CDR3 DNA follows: TGTGCCAGCAGTTTTCGGGGGAGGGGCAATCAGCCCCAGCATTTT. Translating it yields CASSFRGRGNQPQHF.

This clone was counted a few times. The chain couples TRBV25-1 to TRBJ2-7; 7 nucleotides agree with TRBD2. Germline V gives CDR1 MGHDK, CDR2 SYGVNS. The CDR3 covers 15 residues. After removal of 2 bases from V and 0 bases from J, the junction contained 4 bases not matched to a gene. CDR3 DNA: TGTGCCAGCAGTGAAGGTAGCGGGTCCTCCTACGAGCAGTACTTC. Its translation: CASSEGSGSSYEQYF.